This T cell receptor beta chain was obtained from a study of human T cells and chemical hapten exposure (dated by TCRdb to about 2021). Regarding the complete study: For sensitization, 2% DPC in acetone was applied to a roughly 2 cm by roughly 2 cm area of upper inner arm skin. Patients additionally received weekly therapeutic DPC doses to the scalp throughout the roughly 24-week study period. Patch testing was performed on the upper back with Finn chambers containing 0.01% DPC, and the patch tests were scored after 6 days according to International Contact Dermatitis Research Group standards. The mostly female patient cohort included alopecia areata with under or over 50% scalp involvement, alopecia totalis and alopecia universalis. The libraries were sequenced as a pool, and the TCR yield per sample differed mostly because of small variations in library volumes within the pool. Peripheral blood TCR repertoire changes were tracked in vivo in alopecia patients during primary and secondary sensitization to the hapten diphenylcyclopropenone (DPC). Blood was sampled from patients pre-sensitization (week 0) and at 2, 6 and about 24 weeks after DPC sensitization. Blood for TCR sequencing was provided by twenty-nine alopecia patients at one to four time points (pre-sensitization, 2, 6 and 24 weeks). For every blood RNA sample, sequencing covered both the TCR alpha and TCR beta chains.

Of note for this clonotype: Its antigen is currently not known. No base-level quality is on record; no much larger clone is a single base apart.

Library method: RACE. The reads were generated on a NextSeq 500. During library preparation, unique molecular identifiers were attached to individual cDNA molecules so that TCRs could be counted quantitatively and reproducibly. Turning to the authors' computational methods: Samples had a median of around 92,000 TCRs, with a range from roughly 23,224 to 750,000. The Decombinator software suite was used to annotate V, J and CDR3 in the TCR reads. To make PS versus PT1 abundance plots, every sample was subsampled to the same number of TCRs (28,000). Expanded TCRs were defined as absent before sensitization and observed at least eight times at the 2-week time point. The public reads were quality trimmed at Q25 with fastp and then assembled into clones with MiXCR by TCRdb, keeping productive beta chains. Each entry merges the rows of one CDR3 protein and shows their most common DNA and genes. TCRdb, not the authors, supplied the V and J calls. Here the sample has over 50,000 distinct CDR3 sequences; 9.5% to 11% occur a single time. About 1.7% of the sample is taken by the ten largest.

Inclusive of the bounding cysteine and phenylalanine, the CDR3 is 13 residues long. The DNA shown is the 39-base CDR3, in frame from base 1. For CDR1 and CDR2, the germline V gene lists MDHEN and SYDVKM. A distance of 12 bases separates the germline ends of V and J, which lose 7 bases and 2 bases respectively. The time point label for this specimen denotes: patch test 1, 2 weeks after DPC sensitization. The meaning of the sample's treatment or condition label: therapeutic diphenylcyclopropenone sensitization with weekly scalp DPC. Total RNA was extracted from unfractionated whole blood collected in Tempus Blood RNA tubes. At every patch-test visit, the blood draw took place before the patch test was put on. Eligible patients were aged 18 to 70, diagnosed with alopecia, deemed suitable for DPC therapy, and excluded if pregnant. The research as a whole found: Repeated subsampling changed both the strength of the expansion versus patch-test correlation and the threshold at which that correlation became significant. Compared with pre-sensitization or healthy control sets, expanded TCRs formed significantly more large CDR3 similarity clusters, which is consistent with antigen-driven responses. Alopecia, a presumed autoimmune disease, was present in all patients, so the immune response of the patients might differ from that of healthy individuals. DPC sensitization did not change the number of TCRs with a frequency above 1 in 1000, and there was no evidence of changes in global repertoire structure. Patch test score correlated positively with the number of PT1 expanded TCRs, reaching significance at thresholds 8, 16 and 32 but not at 4.

This specimen was whole blood, taken in connection with sensitization to the hapten diphenylcyclopropenone (DPC). The chain couples TRBV28 to TRBJ2-7, with a tentative D gene TRBD2 over 6 matching bases. This clonotype was sampled from a middle-aged woman with alopecia areata. Some clones in this sample may be carry-over from other donors' samples. The nucleotides read TGTGCCAGCACCCGACTAGAAACCTACGAGCAGTACTTC. This yields the protein CASTRLETYEQYF.